This TCR beta chain is from a study of cytomegalovirus exposure and HLA in healthy donors. Study-wide background: A prior analysis found roughly 110 million unique TCR beta sequences from roughly 180 million T cells. Findings of the study overall: Common viral pathogens seemed to be connected with several of the most significant clusters, according to a later analysis.

The primer mix had 60 Vbeta and 13 Jbeta primers. The repertoire was sequenced with immunoSEQ multiplex PCR; TCRdb's copy has only in-frame clones and lacks some. The table has a few hundred thousand clones, roughly 80% seen once. Notes on this clone: The antigen is unknown.

Trimming removed 4 bases from V and 4 bases from J, with 19 bases in between. Germline V CDR1 and CDR2: KGHSH, LQKENI. The CDR3 is made up of 16 amino acids. Material for sequencing was PBMCs. This sequence originates from a man aged 25-40 years in good health and CMV-seronegative. The gene calls are TRBV18 and TRBJ1-2; possible D gene TRBD1, 5 bases. CDR3 sequence reads: CASSLSGREGVYGYTF. The CDR3 DNA follows: TGTGCCAGCTCACTCTCGGGACGGGAGGGCGTCTATGGCTACACCTTC.